This entry describes one TCR beta chain. The antigen is not known. Clones were read by immunoSEQ multiplex PCR, and TCRdb kept only the in-frame ones, dropping some. This table has more than 85,000 clones, around 88% appearing once. The trim removed 5 bases at V and 5 bases at J, leaving 7 bases unmatched. This CDR3 spans 15 amino acids. Germline V gives CDR1 SGHTA, CDR2 FQGNSA. This sample is part of a study of OX40 agonist ivuxolimab in advanced cancers. Overall study results and limits: A proportion of nonresponders additionally exhibited low normalized T-cell clonal expansion.

This rearrangement joins TRBV7-2 to TRBJ1-2, with 11 bases that match TRBD1. This receptor was identified in an adult with an advanced solid tumor such as melanoma, head and neck, liver or kidney cancer. The source material was CD4+ or CD8+ T cells sorted from blood, sampled in a trial of the OX40 agonist ivuxolimab. CDR3 residues: CASSTGTGGRYGYTF. DNA of the CDR3: TGTGCCAGCAGCACCGGGACAGGGGGTCGGTATGGCTACACCTTC.